One sample yielded the 8 T cell receptor beta chains listed below, sequenced in a study of blood T cells in healthy people across ages (dated by TCRdb to 2014 to 2015). Library preparation was by 5' RACE. The instrument given in TCRdb is Illumina HiSeq 2500. A second PCR of about 6 to 11 cycles was performed with a sample-barcoded 5' primer and a J-beta primer mix. TCRdb's own reprocessing of the public reads used fastp at Q25 and MiXCR and kept productive beta chains. Under each unique CDR3 protein, matching rows form one entry showing the most common genes and DNA. The sample includes some 1.7 million distinct CDR3 sequences, with approximately 28% observed a single time. Clones ranked in the top ten supply roughly 8.2% of the sample. Source material: blood. The receptors derive from a woman aged 25-40 years in good health.

This chain joins TRBV10-2 and TRBJ1-2; unclear D gene. Germline CDR1 WSHSY, CDR2 SAAADI. V lost 0 bases, J lost 5 bases, and 10 bases lay in between. This CDR3 is built from 14 residues. The CDR3 DNA follows: TGCGCCAGCAGTGAGTCGTGGGCTGGGTATGGCTACACCTTC. Its translation is CASSESWAGYGYTF.

V usage is TRBV11-2 and J usage is TRBJ2-1, with 9 bases identical to TRBD2. The J call may be mistaken, given a closer DNA end match to TRBJ2-7. The CDR3 extends over 15 amino acids. CDR1 and CDR2 (germline): SGHAT, FQNNGV. The CDR3 DNA reads TGTGCCAGCAGCTTAGTAGCGGGGGCTAACAATGAGCAGTACTTC. This gives the protein CASSLVAGANNEQYF.

This clonotype was seen a handful of times. The gene calls are TRBV10-3 and TRBJ2-7; 9 bases fit TRBD1. Germline lookup yields CDR1 ENHRY and CDR2 SYGVKD. The CDR3 length is 13 residues. V dropped 10 bases and J dropped 3; count of bases not matched to a gene: 7. The CDR3 here is CASGDRDGYEQYF. DNA of the CDR3: TGTGCCAGCGGGGACAGGGACGGCTACGAGCAGTACTTC.

The CDR3 coding sequence is TGCAGCGCGGGACACGGAAATCAGCCCCAGCATTTT. It codes for CSAGHGNQPQHF. V and J are TRBV29-1 and TRBJ1-5; possible D gene TRBD1, 6 bases. CDR3 length equals 12 residues. V lost 7 bases, J lost 4 bases, and 11 bases lay in between. Germline assignment: CDR1 SQVTM and CDR2 ANQGSEA.

This clonotype has a count of ten or more. The CDR3 DNA reads TGTGCCAGCAGGACCCCGCGGGGGGGCATCTTCAATGAGCAGTTCTTC. Translation: CASRTPRGGIFNEQFF. V and J are TRBV7-2 and TRBJ2-1; 9 nucleotides agree with TRBD2. The CDR3 length is 16 residues. Per the germline V gene, CDR1 is SGHTA and CDR2 is FQGNSA. The J segment lost 6 bases and the V segment lost 6 bases, leaving 12 bases of the junction unmatched.

The chain joins TRBV5-1 to TRBJ1-1; D might be TRBD1 (5 bases). TRBJ2-2 matches the DNA end more closely, so the J call is doubtful. The CDR3 sequence is 17 residues long. Germline loops: CDR1 SGHRS, CDR2 YFSETQ. Here the CDR3 DNA reads TGCGCCAGCAGCTTGGAAGGGGTTAATGAGAGCACCGGGGAGCTGTTTTTT. Encoded protein: CASSLEGVNESTGELFF.

Comment on this clonotype: Given a much more abundant clone one base away, this may be a read error. The rearrangement links TRBV12-3 or TRBV12-4 to TRBJ2-1; TRBD1 matches at 8 bases. This CDR3 has 17 residues. The CDR3 DNA sequence: TGTGCCGGCAGTCAAATGAAGGGGACAGGCTTCTCTGGTGAGCAGTTCTTC. Protein: CAGSQMKGTGFSGEQFF.

The CDR3 here is CASSYQTGLQETQYF. The CDR3 DNA is TGTGCCAGCAGTTACCAGACAGGCCTTCAAGAGACCCAGTACTTC. The chain uses TRBV28 and TRBJ2-5, with D perhaps TRBD1 (6 bases). V dropped 4 bases and J dropped 2 bases, with 14 bases sitting between them. The CDR3 is made up of 15 amino acids. The V gene's germline CDR1 is MDHEN and CDR2 SYDVKM.